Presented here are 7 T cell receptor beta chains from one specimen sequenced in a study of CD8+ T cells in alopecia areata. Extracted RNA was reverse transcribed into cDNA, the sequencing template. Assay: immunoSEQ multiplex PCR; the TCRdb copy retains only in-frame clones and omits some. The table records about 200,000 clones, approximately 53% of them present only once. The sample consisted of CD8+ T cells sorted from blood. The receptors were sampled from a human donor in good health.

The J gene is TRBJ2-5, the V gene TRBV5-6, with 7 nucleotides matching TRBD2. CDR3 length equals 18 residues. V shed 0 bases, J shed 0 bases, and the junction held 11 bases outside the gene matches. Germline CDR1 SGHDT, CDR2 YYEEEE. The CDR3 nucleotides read TGTGCCAGCAGCTTGGGTGACACCTGGACTAGGGACCAAGAGACCCAGTACTTC. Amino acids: CASSLGDTWTRDQETQYF.

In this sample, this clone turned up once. The CDR3 bases are TGTGCCAGCAGCCAAGGACGGGTAGGACAGCCCCAGCATTTT. Translated: CASSQGRVGQPQHF. This chain uses TRBV4-2 with TRBJ1-5; D uncertain. Germline CDR1 is LGHNA and CDR2 is YNFKEQ. This CDR3 has 14 amino acids. Trimming cost V 1 base and J 7 bases, with 11 bases left between them.

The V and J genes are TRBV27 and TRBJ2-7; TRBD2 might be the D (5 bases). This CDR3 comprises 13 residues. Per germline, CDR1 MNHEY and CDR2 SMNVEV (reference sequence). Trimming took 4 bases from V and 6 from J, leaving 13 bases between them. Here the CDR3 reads CASSWAPGFEQYF. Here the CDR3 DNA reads TGTGCCAGCAGTTGGGCTCCGGGGTTCGAGCAGTACTTC.

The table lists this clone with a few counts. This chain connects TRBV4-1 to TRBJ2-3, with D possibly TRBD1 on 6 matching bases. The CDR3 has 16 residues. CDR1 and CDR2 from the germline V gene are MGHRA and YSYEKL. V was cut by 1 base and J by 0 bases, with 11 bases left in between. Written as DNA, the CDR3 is TGCGCCAGCAGCCAAGGGACAGCCCTTAGCACAGATACGCAGTATTTT. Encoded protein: CASSQGTALSTDTQYF.

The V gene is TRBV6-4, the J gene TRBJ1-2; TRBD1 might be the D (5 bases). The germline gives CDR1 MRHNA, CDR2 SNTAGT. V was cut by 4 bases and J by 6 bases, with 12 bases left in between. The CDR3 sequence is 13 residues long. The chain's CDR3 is CASSGGDGHGYTF. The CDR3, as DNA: TGTGCCAGCAGTGGGGGGGACGGCCATGGCTACACCTTC.

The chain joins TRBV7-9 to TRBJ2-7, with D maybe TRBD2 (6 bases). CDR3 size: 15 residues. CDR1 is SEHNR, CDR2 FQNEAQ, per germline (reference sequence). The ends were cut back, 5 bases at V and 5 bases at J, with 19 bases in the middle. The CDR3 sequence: CASSPRLRRGHEQYF. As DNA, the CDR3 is TGTGCCAGCAGCCCGAGACTTAGGAGGGGCCACGAGCAGTACTTC.

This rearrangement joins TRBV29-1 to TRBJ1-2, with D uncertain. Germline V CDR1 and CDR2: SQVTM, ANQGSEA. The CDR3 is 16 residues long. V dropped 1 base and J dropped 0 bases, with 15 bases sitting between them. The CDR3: CSVEGAGGWANYGYTF. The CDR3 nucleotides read TGCAGCGTTGAAGGGGCCGGAGGCTGGGCTAACTATGGCTACACCTTC.